This entry lists 3 T cell receptor beta chains sequenced from one sample in a study of blood T cells in healthy people across ages. PCR was performed a second time for about 6 to 11 cycles using a sample-barcoded 5' primer and a J-beta primer mix. Via MiXCR, TCRdb re-called the 5' RACE reads, giving one row per CDR3 protein. Of around 1,800,000 distinct CDR3 sequences listed, around 42% were seen once; the top ten hold under 25%. Sequenced material: blood. These receptors all stem from a human donor in good health.

This rearrangement joins TRBV7-2 to TRBJ2-7, with TRBD1 as a possible D gene (5 bases). CDR3 length equals 13 residues. V was pared by 5 bases and J by 3 bases, with 11 bases between. Germline CDR1 and CDR2: SGHTA and FQGNSA. The CDR3 DNA sequence: TGTGCCAGCAGCCTGGACACTAACTACGAGCAGTACTTC. This codes for CASSLDTNYEQYF. Drawing the rest from reference TRBV7-2 and TRBJ2-7, the complete variable domain is GAGVSQSPSNKVTEKGKDVELRCDPISGHTALYWYRQSLGQGLEFLIYFQGNSAPDKSGLPSDRFSAERTGGSVSTLTIQRTQQEDSAVYLCASSLDTNYEQYFGPGTRLTVT.

This clonotype was seen repeatedly, ten times or more. The chain recombines TRBV6-5 with TRBJ1-1; no reliable D call. The CDR3 runs 13 residues. V lost 5 bases, J lost 1 base, and 8 bases lay in between. Germline CDR1 is MNHEY and CDR2 is SVGAGI. The CDR3 DNA reads TGTGCCAGCAGTAGTGACGGGAACACTGAAGCTTTCTTT. It yields the protein CASSSDGNTEAFF.

V and J are TRBV7-2 and TRBJ2-3; D is undetermined. The CDR3 is made up of 13 amino acids. The V gene's germline CDR1 is SGHTA and CDR2 FQGNSA. V was clipped by 2 bases and J by 6 bases, with 9 bases between them. The CDR3 sequence: CASSLTLRDTQYF. The DNA for the CDR3 is TGTGCCAGCAGCTTAACACTGCGGGATACGCAGTATTTT.